This T cell receptor (beta chain) is from a study of cytomegalovirus exposure and HLA in healthy donors. Overall study: As an earlier analysis found, 180 million or so T cells yielded approximately 110 million unique TCR beta sequences. Overall study findings and caveats: Most CMV-associated TCR beta chains were later found to appear HLA-restricted. There were reportedly fewer N-insertions in an Asian-associated ancestry cluster than the roughly 680-donor mean, in a later analysis. Previous analysis showed most TCR beta V segments were productive about 90% or about 30% of the time.

The CDR3 length is 15 residues. Germline assignment: CDR1 SEHNR and CDR2 FQNEAQ (reference sequence). The germline V and J ends were trimmed by 0 bases and 0 bases, with 8 bases remaining between them. On this clone: Its target is not known.

13 Jbeta primers and 60 Vbeta primers were used for the PCR. Using immunoSEQ multiplex PCR, the repertoire was profiled, and TCRdb retains in-frame clones only, with some absent. The sample holds around 150,000 clones, about 80% seen once. The genes are TRBV7-9 and TRBJ1-2; D remains unclear. Sequencing input: PBMCs. The source is a female donor in good health and CMV-seronegative. The CDR3 spells CASSLAGDTNYGYTF. In DNA form, the CDR3 reads TGTGCCAGCAGCTTAGCTGGCGACACTAACTATGGCTACACCTTC.